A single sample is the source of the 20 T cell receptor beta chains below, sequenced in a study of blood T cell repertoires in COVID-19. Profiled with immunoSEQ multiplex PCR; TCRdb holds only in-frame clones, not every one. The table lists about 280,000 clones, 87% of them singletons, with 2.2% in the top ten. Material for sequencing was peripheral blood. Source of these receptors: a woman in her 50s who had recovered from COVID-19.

For the CDR3, the DNA is TGTGCCAGCAGTTTACATCTAGCGGGGGGCTCCTACAATGAGCAGTTCTTC. The encoded protein is CASSLHLAGGSYNEQFF. The V call is TRBV28, the J call TRBJ2-1; the match to TRBD2 covers 11 bases. The CDR3 has 17 amino acids. The ends lost 2 bases at V and 0 bases at J; junction bases unmatched: 3. Germline CDR1 and CDR2: MDHEN and SYDVKM.

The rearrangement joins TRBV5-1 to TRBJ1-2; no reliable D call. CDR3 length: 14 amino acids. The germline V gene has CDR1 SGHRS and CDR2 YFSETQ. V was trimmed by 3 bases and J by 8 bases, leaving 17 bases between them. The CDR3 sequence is CASSSTPAGLGYTF. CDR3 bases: TGCGCCAGCAGCTCCACTCCGGCGGGCCTGGGCTACACCTTC.

The CDR3 region has the DNA TGTGCCAGCAGCCTCACTCCCGATAGCTCCTACGAGCAGTACTTC. Translation gives CASSLTPDSSYEQYF. V gene TRBV3-1 (or the pseudogene TRBV3-2) combines with J gene TRBJ2-7; D gene unclear. Germline CDR1 LGHDT, CDR2 YNNKEL (reference sequence). V was pared by 4 bases and J by 0 bases, with 13 bases between. The CDR3 has 15 residues.

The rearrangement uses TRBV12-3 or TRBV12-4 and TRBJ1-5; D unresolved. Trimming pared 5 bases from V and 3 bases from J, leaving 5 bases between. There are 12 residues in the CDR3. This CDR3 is CASSIYNQPQHF. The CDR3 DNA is TGTGCCAGCAGTATTTACAATCAGCCCCAGCATTTT.

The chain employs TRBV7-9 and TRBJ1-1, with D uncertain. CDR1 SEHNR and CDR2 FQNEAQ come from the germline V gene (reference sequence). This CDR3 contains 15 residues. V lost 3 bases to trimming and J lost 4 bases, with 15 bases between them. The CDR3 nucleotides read TGTGCCAGCAGCTTTGGAAGGGCGGAGGGCACTGAAGCTTTCTTT. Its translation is CASSFGRAEGTEAFF.

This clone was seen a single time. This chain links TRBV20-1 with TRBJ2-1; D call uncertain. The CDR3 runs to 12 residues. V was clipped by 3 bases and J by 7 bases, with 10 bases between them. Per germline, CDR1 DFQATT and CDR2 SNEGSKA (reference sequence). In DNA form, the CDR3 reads TGCAGTGCTAGTGGTGGGCTAAATGAGCAGTTCTTC. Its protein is CSASGGLNEQFF.

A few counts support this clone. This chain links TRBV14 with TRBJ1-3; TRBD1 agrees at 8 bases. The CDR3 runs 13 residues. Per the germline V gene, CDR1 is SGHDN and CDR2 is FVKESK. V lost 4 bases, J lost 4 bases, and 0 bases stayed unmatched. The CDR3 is CASSRDRGNTIYF. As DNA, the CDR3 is TGTGCCAGCAGCCGGGACAGGGGAAACACCATATATTTT.

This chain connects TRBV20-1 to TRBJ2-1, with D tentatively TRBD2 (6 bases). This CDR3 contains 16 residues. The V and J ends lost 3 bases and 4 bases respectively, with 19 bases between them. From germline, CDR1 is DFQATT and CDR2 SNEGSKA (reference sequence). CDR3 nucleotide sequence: TGCAGTGCTAGTATTCCCGGGAGAGGTTGGTACAATGAGCAGTTCTTC. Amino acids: CSASIPGRGWYNEQFF.

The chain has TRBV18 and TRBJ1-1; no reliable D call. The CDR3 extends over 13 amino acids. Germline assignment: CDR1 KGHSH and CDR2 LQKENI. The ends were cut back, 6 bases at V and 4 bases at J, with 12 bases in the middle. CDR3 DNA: TGTGCCAGCTCCCCATTCCCCGGCACTGAAGCTTTCTTT. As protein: CASSPFPGTEAFF.

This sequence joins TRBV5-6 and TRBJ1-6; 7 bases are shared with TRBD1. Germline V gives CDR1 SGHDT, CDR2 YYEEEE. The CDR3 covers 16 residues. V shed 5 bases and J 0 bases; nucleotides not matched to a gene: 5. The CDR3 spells CASRKRDSSYNSPLHF. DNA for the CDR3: TGTGCCAGCAGGAAACGGGACAGCTCCTATAATTCACCCCTCCACTTT.

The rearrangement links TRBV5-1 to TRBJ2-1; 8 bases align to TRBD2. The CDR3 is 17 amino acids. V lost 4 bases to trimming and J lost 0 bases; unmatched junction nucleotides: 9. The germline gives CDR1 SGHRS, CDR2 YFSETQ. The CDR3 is CASSPDGGVGSYNEQFF. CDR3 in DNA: TGCGCCAGCAGCCCGGACGGGGGGGTTGGCTCCTACAATGAGCAGTTCTTC. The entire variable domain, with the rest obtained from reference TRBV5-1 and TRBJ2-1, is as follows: KAGVTQTPRYLIKTRGQQVTLSCSPISGHRSVSWYQQTPGQGLQFLFEYFSETQRNKGNFPGRFSGRQFSNSRSEMNVSTLELGDSALYLCASSPDGGVGSYNEQFFGPGTRLTVL.

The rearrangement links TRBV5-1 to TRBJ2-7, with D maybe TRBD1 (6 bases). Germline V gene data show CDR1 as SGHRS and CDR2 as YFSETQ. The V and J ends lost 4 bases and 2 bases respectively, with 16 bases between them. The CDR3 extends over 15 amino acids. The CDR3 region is CASSAYRQETYEQYF. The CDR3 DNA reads TGCGCCAGCAGCGCATATCGACAGGAAACCTACGAGCAGTACTTC.

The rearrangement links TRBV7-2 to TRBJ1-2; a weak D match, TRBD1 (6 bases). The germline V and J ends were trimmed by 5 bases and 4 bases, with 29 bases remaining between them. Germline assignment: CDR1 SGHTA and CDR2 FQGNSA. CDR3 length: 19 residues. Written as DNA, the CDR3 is TGTGCCAGCAGCCTTAGTGGGGGGGCAGGGACCTCCTATGTCTATGGCTACACCTTC. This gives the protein CASSLSGGAGTSYVYGYTF.

The CDR3 DNA reads as TGTGCCAGCAGCCAGGGGACTAGCGGGCCGACTTACGAGCAGTACTTC. Residues: CASSQGTSGPTYEQYF. The V and J genes are TRBV5-4 and TRBJ2-7, with 12 nucleotides matching TRBD2. Germline V lookup: CDR1 SGHNT, CDR2 YYREEE (reference sequence). The CDR3 loop spans 16 amino acids. V shed 4 bases and J 4 bases; nucleotides not matched to a gene: 9.

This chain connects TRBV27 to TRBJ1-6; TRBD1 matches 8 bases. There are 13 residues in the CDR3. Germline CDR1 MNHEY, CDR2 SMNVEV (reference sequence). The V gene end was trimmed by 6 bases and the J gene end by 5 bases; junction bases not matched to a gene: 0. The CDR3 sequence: CASRTGDNSPLHF. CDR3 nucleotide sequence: TGTGCCAGCAGGACAGGGGATAATTCACCCCTCCACTTT.

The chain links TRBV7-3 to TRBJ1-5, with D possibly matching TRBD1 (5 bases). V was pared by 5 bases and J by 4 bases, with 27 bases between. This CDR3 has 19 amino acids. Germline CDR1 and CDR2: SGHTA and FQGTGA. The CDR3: CASSVFRESRSSANQPQHF. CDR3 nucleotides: TGTGCCAGCAGCGTGTTCAGGGAATCCCGTAGTTCGGCGAATCAGCCCCAGCATTTT.

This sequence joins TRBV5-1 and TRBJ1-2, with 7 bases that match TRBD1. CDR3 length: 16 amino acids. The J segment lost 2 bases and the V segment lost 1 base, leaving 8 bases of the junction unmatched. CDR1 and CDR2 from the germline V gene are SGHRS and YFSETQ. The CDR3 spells CASSLTFSQGNYGYTF. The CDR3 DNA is TGCGCCAGCAGCTTGACATTCTCACAGGGGAACTATGGCTACACCTTC.

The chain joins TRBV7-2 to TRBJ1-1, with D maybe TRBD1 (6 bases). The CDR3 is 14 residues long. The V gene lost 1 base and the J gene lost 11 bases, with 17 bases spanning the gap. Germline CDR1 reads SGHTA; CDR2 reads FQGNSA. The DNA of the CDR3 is TGTGCCAGCAGCTTAGGGGACACCGGCCGGCGGGCTTTCTTT. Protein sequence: CASSLGDTGRRAFF.

The DNA of the CDR3 is TGTGCCAGCAGCCTCACAGGGGGAAACACCATATATTTT. This sequence encodes CASSLTGGNTIYF. The chain recombines TRBV3-1 (or the pseudogene TRBV3-2) with TRBJ1-3, with D perhaps TRBD1 (6 bases). Deletions cut 4 bases from V and 4 bases from J, with 8 bases between. CDR1 and CDR2 from the germline V gene are LGHDT and YNNKEL (reference sequence). The CDR3 has 13 amino acids.

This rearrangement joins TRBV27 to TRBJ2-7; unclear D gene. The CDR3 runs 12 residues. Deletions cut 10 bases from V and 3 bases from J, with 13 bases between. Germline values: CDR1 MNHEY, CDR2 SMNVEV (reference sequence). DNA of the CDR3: TGTGCCACTATATCGGTATTCTACGAGCAGTACTTC. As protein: CATISVFYEQYF.